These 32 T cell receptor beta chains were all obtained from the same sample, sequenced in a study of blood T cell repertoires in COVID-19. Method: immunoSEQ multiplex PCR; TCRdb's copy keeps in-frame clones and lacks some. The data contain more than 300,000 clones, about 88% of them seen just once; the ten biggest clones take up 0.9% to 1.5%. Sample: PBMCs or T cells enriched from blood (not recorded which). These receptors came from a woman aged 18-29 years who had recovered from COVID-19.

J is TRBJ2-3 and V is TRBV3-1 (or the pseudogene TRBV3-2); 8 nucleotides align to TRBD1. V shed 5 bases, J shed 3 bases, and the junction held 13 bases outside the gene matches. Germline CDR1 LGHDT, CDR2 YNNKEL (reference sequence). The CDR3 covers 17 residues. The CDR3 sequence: CASSTRDRPLETDTQYF. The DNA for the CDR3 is TGTGCCAGCAGCACGCGGGACAGGCCACTTGAAACAGATACGCAGTATTTT.

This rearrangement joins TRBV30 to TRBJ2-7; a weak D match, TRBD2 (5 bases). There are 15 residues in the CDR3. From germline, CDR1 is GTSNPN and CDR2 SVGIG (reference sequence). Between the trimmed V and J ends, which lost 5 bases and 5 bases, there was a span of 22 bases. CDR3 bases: TGTGCCTGGGCTAAGGTAGAGGACGCGGGCCACGAGCAGTACTTC. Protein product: CAWAKVEDAGHEQYF. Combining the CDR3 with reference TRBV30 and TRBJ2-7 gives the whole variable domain SQTIHQWPATLVQPVGSPLSLECTVEGTSNPNLYWYRQAAGRGLQLLFYSVGIGQISSEVPQNLSASRPQDRQFILSSKKLLLSDSGFYLCAWAKVEDAGHEQYFGPGTRLTVT.

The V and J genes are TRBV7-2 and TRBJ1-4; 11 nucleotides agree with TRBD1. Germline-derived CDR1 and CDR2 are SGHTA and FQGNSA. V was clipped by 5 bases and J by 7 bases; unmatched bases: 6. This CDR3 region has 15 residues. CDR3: CASSGQGARGEKLFF. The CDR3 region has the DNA TGTGCCAGCAGCGGACAGGGGGCGCGAGGTGAAAAACTGTTTTTT. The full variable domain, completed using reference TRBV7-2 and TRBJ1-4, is GAGVSQSPSNKVTEKGKDVELRCDPISGHTALYWYRQSLGQGLEFLIYFQGNSAPDKSGLPSDRFSAERTGGSVSTLTIQRTQQEDSAVYLCASSGQGARGEKLFFGSGTQLSVL.

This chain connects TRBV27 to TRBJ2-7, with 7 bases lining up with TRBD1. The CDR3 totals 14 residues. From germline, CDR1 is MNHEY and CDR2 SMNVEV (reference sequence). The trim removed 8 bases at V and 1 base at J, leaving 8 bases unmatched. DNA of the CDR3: TGTGCCAGCGCCCCGTGGGACAGATCCTACGAGCAGTACTTC. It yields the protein CASAPWDRSYEQYF.

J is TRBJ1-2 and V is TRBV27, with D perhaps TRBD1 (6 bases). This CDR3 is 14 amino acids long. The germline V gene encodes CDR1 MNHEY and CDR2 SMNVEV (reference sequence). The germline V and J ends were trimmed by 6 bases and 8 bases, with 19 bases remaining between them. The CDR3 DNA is TGTGCCAGCAGCCCAGGGGCCATTGGTCGGGGCTACACCTTC. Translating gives CASSPGAIGRGYTF.

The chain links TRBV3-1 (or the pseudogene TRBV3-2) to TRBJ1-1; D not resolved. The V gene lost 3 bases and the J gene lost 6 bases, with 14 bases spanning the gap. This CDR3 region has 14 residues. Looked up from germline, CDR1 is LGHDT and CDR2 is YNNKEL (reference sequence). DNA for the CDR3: TGTGCCAGCAGCCAGTATGATCAGGTTTCTGAAGCTTTCTTT. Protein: CASSQYDQVSEAFF.

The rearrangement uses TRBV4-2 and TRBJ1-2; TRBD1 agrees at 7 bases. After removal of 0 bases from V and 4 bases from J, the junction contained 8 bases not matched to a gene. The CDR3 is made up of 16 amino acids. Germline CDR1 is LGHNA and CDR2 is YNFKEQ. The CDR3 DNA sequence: TGTGCCAGCAGCCAAGATGCCCCGGACAGGAGCTATGGCTACACCTTC. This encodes CASSQDAPDRSYGYTF.

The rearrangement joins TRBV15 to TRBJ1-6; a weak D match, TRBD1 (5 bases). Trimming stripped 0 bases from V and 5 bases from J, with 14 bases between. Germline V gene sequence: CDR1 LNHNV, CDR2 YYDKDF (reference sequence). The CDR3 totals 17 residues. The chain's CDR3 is CATSRDYLDSHNSPLHF. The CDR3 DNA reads TGTGCCACCAGCAGAGATTATCTAGACAGCCATAATTCACCCCTCCACTTT.

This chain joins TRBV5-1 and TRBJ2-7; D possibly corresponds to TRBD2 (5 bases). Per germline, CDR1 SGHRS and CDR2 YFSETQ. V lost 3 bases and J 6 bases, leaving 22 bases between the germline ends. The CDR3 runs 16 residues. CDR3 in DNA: TGCGCCAGCAGCTATATTCCCGGGGAAGGTGTTGCCGAGCAGTACTTC. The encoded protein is CASSYIPGEGVAEQYF.

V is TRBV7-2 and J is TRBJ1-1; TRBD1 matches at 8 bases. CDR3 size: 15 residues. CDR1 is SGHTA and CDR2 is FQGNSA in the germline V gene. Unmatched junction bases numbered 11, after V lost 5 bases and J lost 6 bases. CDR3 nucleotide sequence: TGTGCCAGCAGCATCCGGGACAGGACGACCGCTGAAGCTTTCTTT. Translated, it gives CASSIRDRTTAEAFF. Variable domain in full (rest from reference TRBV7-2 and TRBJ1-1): GAGVSQSPSNKVTEKGKDVELRCDPISGHTALYWYRQSLGQGLEFLIYFQGNSAPDKSGLPSDRFSAERTGGSVSTLTIQRTQQEDSAVYLCASSIRDRTTAEAFFGQGTRLTVV.

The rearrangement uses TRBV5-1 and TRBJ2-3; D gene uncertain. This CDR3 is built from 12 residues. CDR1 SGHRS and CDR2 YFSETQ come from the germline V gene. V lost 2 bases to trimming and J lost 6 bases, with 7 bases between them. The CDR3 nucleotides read TGCGCCAGCAGCTTCGCCTACGATACGCAGTATTTT. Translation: CASSFAYDTQYF. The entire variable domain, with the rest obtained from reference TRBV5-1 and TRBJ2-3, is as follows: KAGVTQTPRYLIKTRGQQVTLSCSPISGHRSVSWYQQTPGQGLQFLFEYFSETQRNKGNFPGRFSGRQFSNSRSEMNVSTLELGDSALYLCASSFAYDTQYFGPGTRLTVL.

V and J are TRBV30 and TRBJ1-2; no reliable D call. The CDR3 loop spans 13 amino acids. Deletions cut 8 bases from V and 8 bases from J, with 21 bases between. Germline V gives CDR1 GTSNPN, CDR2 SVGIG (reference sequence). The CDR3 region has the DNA TGTGCCCTGGGTGAGGGTCCATCTCTAGGCTACACCTTC. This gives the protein CALGEGPSLGYTF.

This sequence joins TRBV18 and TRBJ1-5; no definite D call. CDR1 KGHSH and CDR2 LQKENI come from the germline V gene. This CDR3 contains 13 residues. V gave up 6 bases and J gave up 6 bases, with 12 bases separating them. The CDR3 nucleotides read TGTGCCAGCTCCCTGCAGCGGGGTCAGCCCCAGCATTTT. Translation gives CASSLQRGQPQHF.

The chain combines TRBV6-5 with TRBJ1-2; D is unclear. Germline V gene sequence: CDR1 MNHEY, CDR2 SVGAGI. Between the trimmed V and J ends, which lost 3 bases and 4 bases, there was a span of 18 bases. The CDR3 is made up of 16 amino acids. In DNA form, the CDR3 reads TGTGCCAGCAGTTATTTGGAAGGCACGGGATTCTATGGCTACACCTTC. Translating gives CASSYLEGTGFYGYTF.

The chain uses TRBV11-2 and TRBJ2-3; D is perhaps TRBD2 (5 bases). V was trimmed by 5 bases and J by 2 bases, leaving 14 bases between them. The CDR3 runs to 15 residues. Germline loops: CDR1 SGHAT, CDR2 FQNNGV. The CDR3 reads CASSRFREHTDTQYF. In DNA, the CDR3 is TGTGCCAGCAGCCGCTTCCGGGAACACACAGATACGCAGTATTTT.

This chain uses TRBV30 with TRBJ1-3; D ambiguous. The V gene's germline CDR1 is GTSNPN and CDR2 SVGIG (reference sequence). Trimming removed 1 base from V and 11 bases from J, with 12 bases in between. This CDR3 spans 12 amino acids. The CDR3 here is CAWSALEGAIYF. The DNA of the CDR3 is TGTGCCTGGAGTGCCCTGGAGGGTGCCATATATTTT.

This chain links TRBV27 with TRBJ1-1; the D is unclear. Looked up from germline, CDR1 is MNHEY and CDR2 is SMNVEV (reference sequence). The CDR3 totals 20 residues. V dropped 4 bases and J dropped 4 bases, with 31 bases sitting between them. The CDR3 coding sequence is TGTGCCAGCAGTTCCGGATTTACGTTCGCGGGCGTTAAGTTGGCCACTGAAGCTTTCTTT. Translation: CASSSGFTFAGVKLATEAFF.

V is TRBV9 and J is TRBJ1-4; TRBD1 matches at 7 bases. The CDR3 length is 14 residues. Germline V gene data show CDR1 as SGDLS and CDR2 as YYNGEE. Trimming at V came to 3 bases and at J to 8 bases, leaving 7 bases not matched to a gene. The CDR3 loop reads CASSATGIGEKLFF. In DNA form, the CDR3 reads TGTGCCAGCAGCGCGACAGGGATCGGAGAAAAACTGTTTTTT. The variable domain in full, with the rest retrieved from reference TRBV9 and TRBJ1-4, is DSGVTQTPKHLITATGQRVTLRCSPRSGDLSVYWYQQSLDQGLQFLIQYYNGEERAKGNILERFSAQQFPDLHSELNLSSLELGDSALYFCASSATGIGEKLFFGSGTQLSVL.

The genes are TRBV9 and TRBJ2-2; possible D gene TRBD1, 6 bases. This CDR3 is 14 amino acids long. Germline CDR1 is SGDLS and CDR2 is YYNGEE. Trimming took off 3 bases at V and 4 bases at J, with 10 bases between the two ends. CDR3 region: CASSAGELTGELFF. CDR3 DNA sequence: TGTGCCAGCAGCGCAGGGGAGCTCACCGGGGAGCTGTTTTTT.

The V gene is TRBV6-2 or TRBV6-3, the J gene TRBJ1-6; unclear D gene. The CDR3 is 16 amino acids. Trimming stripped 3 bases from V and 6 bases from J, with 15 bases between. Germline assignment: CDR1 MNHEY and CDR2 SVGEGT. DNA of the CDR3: TGTGCCAGCAGTTATAAACTGGGAGTAGGTAATTCACCCCTCCACTTT. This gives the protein CASSYKLGVGNSPLHF.

CDR3 bases: TGCAGCGTTGATGCGGGCTATGGCTACACCTTC. This encodes CSVDAGYGYTF. The chain recombines TRBV29-1 with TRBJ1-2; D call uncertain. The V end lost 3 bases, the J end lost 4 bases, and 6 bases lay between the germline ends. Germline assignment: CDR1 SQVTM and CDR2 ANQGSEA. The CDR3 has 11 residues.

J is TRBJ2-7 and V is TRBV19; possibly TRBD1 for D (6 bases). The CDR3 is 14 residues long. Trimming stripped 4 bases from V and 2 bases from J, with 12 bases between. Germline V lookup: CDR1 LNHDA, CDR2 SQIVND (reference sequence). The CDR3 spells CASSKGGTAYEQYF. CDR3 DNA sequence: TGTGCCAGTAGTAAAGGGGGTACGGCCTACGAGCAGTACTTC.

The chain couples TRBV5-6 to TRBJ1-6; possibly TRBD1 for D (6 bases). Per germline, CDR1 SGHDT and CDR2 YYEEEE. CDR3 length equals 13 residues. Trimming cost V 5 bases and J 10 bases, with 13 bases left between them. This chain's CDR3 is CASSRGTSSPLHF. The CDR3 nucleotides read TGTGCCAGCAGTAGGGGGACGAGCTCACCCCTCCACTTT.

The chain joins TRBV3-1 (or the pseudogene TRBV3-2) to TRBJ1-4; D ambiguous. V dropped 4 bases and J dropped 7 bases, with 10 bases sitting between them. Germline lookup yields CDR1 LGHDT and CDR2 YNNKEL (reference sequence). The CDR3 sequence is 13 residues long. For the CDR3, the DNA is TGTGCCAGCAGCCCGGAGGGAAGTGAAAAACTGTTTTTT. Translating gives CASSPEGSEKLFF.

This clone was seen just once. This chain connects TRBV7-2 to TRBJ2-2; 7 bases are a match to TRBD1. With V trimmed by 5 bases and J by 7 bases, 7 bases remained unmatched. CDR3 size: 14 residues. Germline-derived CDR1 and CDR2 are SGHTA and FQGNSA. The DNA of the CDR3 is TGTGCCAGCAGCCCTACAGGGGTCCACGGGGAGCTGTTTTTT. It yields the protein CASSPTGVHGELFF.

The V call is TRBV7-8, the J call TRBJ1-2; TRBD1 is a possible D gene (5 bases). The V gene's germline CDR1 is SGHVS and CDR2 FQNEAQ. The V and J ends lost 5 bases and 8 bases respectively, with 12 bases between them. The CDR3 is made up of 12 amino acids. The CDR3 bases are TGTGCCAGCAGCGACCCGGGGGGGGGCTACACCTTC. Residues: CASSDPGGGYTF. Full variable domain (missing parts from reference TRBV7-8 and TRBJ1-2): GAGVSQSPRYKVAKRGQDVALRCDPISGHVSLFWYQQALGQGPEFLTYFQNEAQLDKSGLPSDRFFAERPEGSVSTLKIQRTQQEDSAVYLCASSDPGGGYTFGSGTRLTVV.

The CDR3 region is CASSMSSLAASSYEQYF. In DNA form, the CDR3 reads TGTGCCAGCAGTATGAGCTCCCTAGCGGCAAGCTCCTACGAGCAGTACTTC. The rearrangement uses TRBV6-2 or TRBV6-3 and TRBJ2-7, with 7 bases aligning to TRBD2. Germline loops: CDR1 MNHEY, CDR2 SVGEGT. The trim removed 5 bases at V and 0 bases at J, leaving 13 bases unmatched. The CDR3 is 17 residues long.

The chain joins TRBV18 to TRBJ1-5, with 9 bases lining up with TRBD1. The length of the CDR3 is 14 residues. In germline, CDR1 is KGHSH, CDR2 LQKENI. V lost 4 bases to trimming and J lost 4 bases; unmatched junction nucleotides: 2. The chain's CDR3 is CASSQGQGNQPQHF. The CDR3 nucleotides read TGTGCCAGCTCACAGGGACAGGGAAATCAGCCCCAGCATTTT.

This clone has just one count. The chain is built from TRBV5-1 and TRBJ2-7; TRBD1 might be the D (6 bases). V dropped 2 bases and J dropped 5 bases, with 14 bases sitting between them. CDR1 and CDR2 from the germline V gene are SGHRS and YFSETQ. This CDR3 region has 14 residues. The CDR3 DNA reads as TGCGCCAGCAGCTTCGCCCAGGGGATTCACGAGCAGTACTTC. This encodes CASSFAQGIHEQYF.

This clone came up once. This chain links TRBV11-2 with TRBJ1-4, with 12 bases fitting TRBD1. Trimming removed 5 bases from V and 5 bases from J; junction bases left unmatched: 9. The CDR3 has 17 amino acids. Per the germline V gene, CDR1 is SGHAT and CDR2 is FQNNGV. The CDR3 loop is CASSQGTGGRKNEKLFF. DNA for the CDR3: TGTGCCAGCAGCCAAGGGACAGGGGGCAGGAAGAATGAAAAACTGTTTTTT.

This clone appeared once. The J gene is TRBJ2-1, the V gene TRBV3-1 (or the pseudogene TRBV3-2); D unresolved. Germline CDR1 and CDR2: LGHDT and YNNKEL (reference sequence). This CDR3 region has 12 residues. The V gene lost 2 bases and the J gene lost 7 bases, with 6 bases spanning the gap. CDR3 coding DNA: TGTGCCAGCAGCCAACGGGTAAATGAGCAGTTCTTC. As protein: CASSQRVNEQFF.

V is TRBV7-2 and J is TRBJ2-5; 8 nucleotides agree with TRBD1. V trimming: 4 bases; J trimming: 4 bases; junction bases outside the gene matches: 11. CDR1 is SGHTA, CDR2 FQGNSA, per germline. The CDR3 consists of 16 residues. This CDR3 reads CASSSGGQGLIETQYF. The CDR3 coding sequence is TGTGCCAGCAGCTCCGGCGGACAGGGTCTTATAGAGACCCAGTACTTC.